This TCR beta chain was retrieved from a study of Ad26.COV2.S vaccination and SARS-CoV-2 variants. Treatment noted: 15 to 20 received Ad26.COV2.S at low or high dose, single or two shots; about 5 received placebo; per-sample allocation not given. At day 63 after the first vaccine or placebo injection, samples were drawn. TCRdb keeps only in-frame clones here, not all; method: immunoSEQ multiplex PCR. The sample lists 410,000 or so clones, around 93% seen once, with under 2% in the top ten. In germline, CDR1 is SGDLS, CDR2 YYNGEE. The ends lost 4 bases at V and 2 bases at J; junction bases unmatched: 16. This CDR3 contains 20 residues.

This TCR came from a person aged 18-65 years who received the Ad26.COV2.S COVID-19 vaccine or a placebo. Specimen: peripheral blood, collected in a trial of Ad26.COV2.S vaccine versus placebo. V usage is TRBV9 and J usage is TRBJ2-5; 14 bases match TRBD2. The chain's CDR3 is CASSPDLTSGGAGFQETQYF. In DNA, the CDR3 is TGTGCCAGCAGCCCAGACTTGACTAGCGGGGGGGCCGGTTTTCAAGAGACCCAGTACTTC.